This passage covers 18 T cell receptor beta chains from one sample sequenced in a study of Graves' ophthalmopathy and Graves' hyperthyroidism. Amplified TCR beta CDR3 regions were obtained using RNA transcripts as template. HTBI primers were employed in first-round RT-PCR, then a second-round multiplex PCR followed. One entry per CDR3 protein results from TCRdb running MiXCR on the multiplex PCR reads. The table has more than 1,000,000 distinct CDR3 sequences, 35% to 40% seen once. Sequencing was carried out using peripheral blood or thyroid tissue (not recorded which). The receptors stem from an adult man with Graves' hyperthyroidism.

CDR3: CASSRQPGQPYEQYF. Written as DNA, the CDR3 is TGTGCCAGCTCTCGCCAACCGGGACAGCCCTACGAGCAGTACTTC. The chain has TRBV18 and TRBJ2-7; 7 nucleotides line up with TRBD1. The CDR3 totals 15 residues. Germline V gene data show CDR1 as KGHSH and CDR2 as LQKENI. The trim removed 6 bases at V and 2 bases at J, leaving 10 bases unmatched.

This chain links TRBV10-3 with TRBJ1-1; 10 positions agree with TRBD1. CDR1 and CDR2 from the germline V gene are ENHRY and SYGVKD. CDR3 length: 13 amino acids. V shed 8 bases, J shed 4 bases, and the junction held 4 bases outside the gene matches. The DNA for the CDR3 is TGTGCCATCTACCGACAGGGGGCCACTGAAGCTTTCTTT. Residues: CAIYRQGATEAFF.

There are a few counts of this clonotype. The chain employs TRBV6-6 and TRBJ2-7, with 12 bases identical to TRBD1. The CDR3 spans 14 residues. V shed 7 bases, J shed 6 bases, and the junction held 7 bases outside the gene matches. In germline, CDR1 is MNHNY, CDR2 SVGAGI (reference sequence). DNA of the CDR3: TGTGCCAGCAACCGGGACAGGGGGCAAGGCGAGCAGTACTTC. This translates into CASNRDRGQGEQYF.

This clonotype appeared a few times. The chain is built from TRBV6-5 and TRBJ1-6; 8 nucleotides match TRBD1. This CDR3 contains 16 residues. From germline, CDR1 is MNHEY and CDR2 SVGAGI. V gave up 2 bases and J gave up 7 bases; unmatched junction bases: 7. CDR3 in amino acids: CASSYHLGQVNSPLHF. The CDR3 bases are TGTGCCAGCAGTTACCACCTGGGACAGGTCAATTCACCCCTCCACTTT.

This clonotype was recorded many times. The V call is TRBV11-3, the J call TRBJ1-1; D remains ambiguous. This CDR3 contains 12 residues. The germline V and J ends were trimmed by 8 bases and 1 base, with 8 bases remaining between them. Per germline, CDR1 SGHNT and CDR2 YENEEA. The CDR3 nucleotides are TGTGCCAGCGCCGGGCCGAACACTGAAGCTTTCTTT. Encoded protein: CASAGPNTEAFF.

The chain has TRBV10-3 and TRBJ2-3; 9 bases line up with TRBD1. V was clipped by 6 bases and J by 3 bases; unmatched bases: 10. In germline, CDR1 is ENHRY, CDR2 SYGVKD. The CDR3 runs to 16 residues. This CDR3 is CAIRPPDRGGTDTQYF. As DNA, the CDR3 is TGTGCCATCAGGCCCCCGGACAGGGGAGGAACAGATACGCAGTATTTT.

V is TRBV7-9 and J is TRBJ2-2; D is undetermined. The CDR3 has 15 amino acids. V shed 5 bases and J shed 0 bases, with 10 bases lying between them. CDR1 and CDR2 (germline): SEHNR, FQNEAQ (reference sequence). The CDR3 DNA is TGTGCCAGCAGCCAAGTAGGGCCGAACACCGGGGAGCTGTTTTTT. Its translation: CASSQVGPNTGELFF. Filled out from reference TRBV7-9 and TRBJ2-2, the complete variable domain reads DTGVSQNPRHKITKRGQNVTFRCDPISEHNRLYWYRQTLGQGPEFLTYFQNEAQLEKSRLLSDRFSAERPKGSFSTLEIQRTEQGDSAMYLCASSQVGPNTGELFFGEGSRLTVL.

The V gene is TRBV7-8, the J gene TRBJ2-7; no firm D call. Per germline, CDR1 SGHVS and CDR2 FQNEAQ. Deletions cut 1 base from V and 5 bases from J, with 15 bases between. The CDR3 loop spans 15 amino acids. The CDR3: CASSLEPTWMNEQYF. The CDR3 DNA sequence: TGTGCCAGCAGCTTAGAGCCTACCTGGATGAACGAGCAGTACTTC.

The chain combines TRBV7-9 with TRBJ1-5; TRBD1 might be the D (5 bases). Germline CDR1 reads SEHNR; CDR2 reads FQNEAQ (reference sequence). V was clipped by 9 bases and J by 1 base, with 19 bases between them. This CDR3 region has 16 residues. In DNA, the CDR3 is TGTGCCAGTATACTAGCGGGAGGGACGAGCAATCAGCCCCAGCATTTT. Protein: CASILAGGTSNQPQHF.

This clonotype has more than one count but fewer than ten. Mismatch with germline at one junction end may stem from a read error. The chain carries TRBV11-1 and TRBJ2-7, with TRBD2 matching over 8 bases. The CDR3 is 15 residues long. Germline CDR1 and CDR2: SGHAT and FQDESV (reference sequence). The CDR3 DNA is TGTGCCAACAGCCTCCTCGGGAGGGCCCCGAACGAGCAGTACTTC. It translates to CANSLLGRAPNEQYF.

There are many counts of this clonotype. CDR3 nucleotides: TGCAGTGCTATGGGGCCTGGGCTTTTAGGTTTCACTGAAGCTTTCTTT. Its translation: CSAMGPGLLGFTEAFF. This chain joins TRBV20-1 and TRBJ1-1, with D tentatively TRBD1 (5 bases). This CDR3 comprises 16 residues. Per the germline V gene, CDR1 is DFQATT and CDR2 is SNEGSKA (reference sequence). Trimming pared 4 bases from V and 4 bases from J, leaving 22 bases between.

V and J are TRBV29-1 and TRBJ2-7; the D gene is possibly TRBD2 (6 bases). Germline V lookup: CDR1 SQVTM, CDR2 ANQGSEA. This CDR3 comprises 13 residues. The germline V and J ends were trimmed by 6 bases and 6 bases, with 18 bases remaining between them. CDR3 amino acids: CSVGNTAEGEQYF. DNA for the CDR3: TGCAGCGTGGGTAACACCGCGGAGGGCGAGCAGTACTTC.

This chain joins TRBV20-1 and TRBJ2-5; TRBD2 matches 8 bases. Per germline, CDR1 DFQATT and CDR2 SNEGSKA (reference sequence). V lost 6 bases, J lost 5 bases, and 8 bases stayed unmatched. CDR3 size: 13 residues. In DNA, the CDR3 is TGCAGTGCCCCCGGGGGGGCCCGGGAGACCCAGTACTTC. Protein sequence: CSAPGGARETQYF.

Comments on this clonotype: With a much larger clone just one base away, this may be a read error. J is TRBJ2-7 and V is TRBV19, with D maybe TRBD2 (6 bases). The V gene's germline CDR1 is LNHDA and CDR2 SQIVND (reference sequence). The CDR3 is made up of 14 amino acids. V lost 5 bases and J 5 bases, leaving 16 bases between the germline ends. The CDR3 loop reads CASSLGTFLDEQYF. In DNA form, the CDR3 reads TGTGCCAGTAGTCTCGGGACTTTTCTCGACGAGCAGTACTTC.

This chain connects TRBV12-3 or TRBV12-4 to TRBJ2-3, with unresolved D. This CDR3 is built from 12 residues. Trimming removed 10 bases at V and 1 base at J, with 9 bases between. The CDR3 nucleotides are TGTGCCAAAAGGGCAGGCACAGATACGCAGTATTTT. Residues: CAKRAGTDTQYF.

This rearrangement joins TRBV10-3 to TRBJ2-5; D tentatively reads TRBD1 or TRBD2 (5 bases each). V gave up 3 bases and J gave up 5 bases, with 16 bases separating them. CDR1 is ENHRY, CDR2 SYGVKD, per germline. This CDR3 region has 15 residues. The CDR3 nucleotides read TGTGCCATCAGTGACCCGGGACGGACCGGGGAGACCCAGTACTTC. Protein: CAISDPGRTGETQYF.

This clonotype has just a few counts. The V gene is TRBV6-5, the J gene TRBJ2-2; D perhaps matches TRBD2 (6 bases). Trimming left V 5 bases short and J 5 bases short, with 12 bases between. The CDR3 sequence is 14 residues long. Per the germline V gene, CDR1 is MNHEY and CDR2 is SVGAGI. As DNA, the CDR3 is TGTGCCAGCAGTCGACGGACTAAAACCGGGGAGCTGTTTTTT. Translating it yields CASSRRTKTGELFF.

This clonotype was detected a few times. The V call is TRBV20-1, the J call TRBJ2-6; D possibly uses TRBD1 or TRBD2 (7 bases each). CDR3 size: 17 residues. V was shortened by 6 bases and J by 0 bases, with 18 bases between the two germline ends. Germline assignment: CDR1 DFQATT and CDR2 SNEGSKA (reference sequence). CDR3 sequence reads: CSARGGVPISGANVLTF. In DNA form, the CDR3 reads TGCAGTGCCAGGGGGGGCGTCCCCATCTCTGGGGCCAACGTCCTGACTTTC.